The 15 T cell receptor beta chains below all came from one sample that was sequenced in a study of blood T cell repertoires in COVID-19. The table came from immunoSEQ multiplex PCR; TCRdb's copy has only in-frame clones and leaves some out. The data show some 380,000 clones, 90% seen once. The specimen was peripheral blood. The source is a man between 18 and 29 years old with active or convalescent COVID-19.

This chain joins TRBV6-5 and TRBJ1-1; D is undetermined. CDR3 length: 15 residues. V lost 0 bases and J lost 1, with 9 bases in between. In germline, CDR1 is MNHEY, CDR2 SVGAGI. The CDR3 sequence: CASSYSGRANTEAFF. CDR3 DNA sequence: TGTGCCAGCAGTTACTCAGGGCGGGCGAACACTGAAGCTTTCTTT.

Here the CDR3 DNA reads TGTGCCAGCAGTTACCCTACCCGGACTACATACAATGAGCAGTTCTTC. Amino acid sequence: CASSYPTRTTYNEQFF. V and J are TRBV6-2 or TRBV6-3 and TRBJ2-1, with D perhaps matching TRBD2 (6 bases). Germline CDR1 reads MNHEY; CDR2 reads SVGEGT. Deletions cut 2 bases from V and 4 bases from J, with 15 bases between. The length of the CDR3 is 16 residues.

This clone showed up just once. The genes are TRBV3-1 (or the pseudogene TRBV3-2) and TRBJ1-1; possibly TRBD1 for D (5 bases). CDR1 and CDR2 from the germline V gene are LGHDT and YNNKEL (reference sequence). The CDR3 is made up of 13 amino acids. Deletions cut 4 bases from V and 4 bases from J, with 10 bases between. The CDR3 sequence is CASSPRQTTEAFF. CDR3 nucleotide sequence: TGTGCCAGCAGCCCAAGACAGACCACTGAAGCTTTCTTT.

The V gene is TRBV19, the J gene TRBJ2-2, with TRBD2 identical over 14 bases. Germline-derived CDR1 and CDR2 are LNHDA and SQIVND (reference sequence). This CDR3 has 17 residues. Trimming cost V 6 bases and J 9 bases; bases outside gene matches: 12. CDR3: CASSTGTSGGSSRELFF. For the CDR3, the DNA is TGTGCCAGTAGCACCGGGACTAGCGGGGGATCGTCCCGGGAGCTGTTTTTT.

V usage is TRBV27 and J usage is TRBJ1-2; no clear D gene. V was cut by 1 base and J by 0 bases, with 6 bases left in between. CDR1 MNHEY and CDR2 SMNVEV come from the germline V gene (reference sequence). This CDR3 comprises 14 residues. This CDR3 reads CASSLYPANYGYTF. CDR3 DNA sequence: TGTGCCAGCAGTTTATATCCAGCTAACTATGGCTACACCTTC.

V usage is TRBV10-3 and J usage is TRBJ1-2; D is unclear. In germline, CDR1 is ENHRY, CDR2 SYGVKD. With 0 bases removed from V and 6 bases from J, the gap between germline ends came to 8 bases. The CDR3 consists of 13 residues. As DNA, the CDR3 is TGTGCCATCAGTGAGTCAGTACGGGATGGCTACACCTTC. This sequence encodes CAISESVRDGYTF.

The rearrangement links TRBV25-1 to TRBJ2-7; 7 nucleotides match TRBD1. Germline V lookup: CDR1 MGHDK, CDR2 SYGVNS. With 6 bases clipped from V and 3 bases from J, the junction kept 17 bases outside the gene matches. CDR3 size: 17 residues. Here the CDR3 reads CASRPAPYEGAFYEQYF. The DNA of the CDR3 is TGTGCCAGCAGACCCGCTCCTTATGAGGGGGCGTTCTACGAGCAGTACTTC.

V usage is TRBV27 and J usage is TRBJ1-2, with TRBD1 matching over 7 bases. After removal of 8 bases from V and 4 bases from J, the junction contained 7 bases not matched to a gene. CDR1 and CDR2 from the germline V gene are MNHEY and SMNVEV (reference sequence). The CDR3 has 13 residues. CDR3 in amino acids: CASGTGVSYGYTF. The CDR3 nucleotides read TGTGCCAGCGGAACAGGGGTTTCCTATGGCTACACCTTC.

This chain connects TRBV5-6 to TRBJ1-2, with TRBD1 identical over 10 bases. This CDR3 region has 14 residues. Per germline, CDR1 SGHDT and CDR2 YYEEEE. J gave up 10 bases and V 4 bases, and 10 bases lay outside the gene matches. The CDR3 DNA is TGTGCCAGCAGCATTGACAGGGGGCAAGTGGTCTACACCTTC. Residues: CASSIDRGQVVYTF.

This chain connects TRBV15 to TRBJ2-1; D is ambiguous. The germline gives CDR1 LNHNV, CDR2 YYDKDF (reference sequence). With 0 bases removed from V and 8 bases from J, the gap between germline ends came to 11 bases. The CDR3 sequence is 14 residues long. The CDR3 DNA is TGTGCCACCAGCAGAGAAATACTAAACGATGAGCAGTTCTTC. Its protein is CATSREILNDEQFF.

The V and J genes are TRBV11-2 and TRBJ2-7; D is possibly TRBD1 (5 bases). Germline V gene data show CDR1 as SGHAT and CDR2 as FQNNGV. The CDR3 covers 15 residues. V gave up 4 bases and J gave up 3 bases, with 16 bases separating them. The CDR3: CASSSLRQLIYEQYF. The CDR3 coding sequence is TGTGCCAGCAGCTCCCTTCGACAGCTTATCTACGAGCAGTACTTC.

CDR3 bases: TGTGCCAGCAGCTTAGGCGGCGGGGTTGCCTACGAGCAGTACTTC. It codes for CASSLGGGVAYEQYF. The chain is built from TRBV7-2 and TRBJ2-7; perhaps TRBD2 as D (6 bases). The CDR3 runs 15 residues. The germline CDR1 and CDR2 sequences are SGHTA and FQGNSA. Trimming removed 1 base from V and 2 bases from J, with 12 bases in between.

This clone was found once. V gene TRBV7-2 combines with J gene TRBJ2-5, with a possible D match to TRBD1 (6 bases). Looked up from germline, CDR1 is SGHTA and CDR2 is FQGNSA. The V end was cut by 2 bases, the J end by 5 bases, with 12 bases between. This CDR3 is built from 14 residues. CDR3 bases: TGTGCCAGCAGCTTACGCTCAGGGGAGGAGACCCAGTACTTC. Translation: CASSLRSGEETQYF.

The genes are TRBV11-2 and TRBJ2-7; D uncertain. Trimming stripped 5 bases from V and 1 base from J, with 21 bases between. From germline, CDR1 is SGHAT and CDR2 FQNNGV. There are 17 residues in the CDR3. The CDR3 reads CASSPLTPKAMSYEQYF. CDR3 DNA sequence: TGTGCCAGCAGCCCCTTGACACCGAAGGCCATGTCCTACGAGCAGTACTTC.

The chain has TRBV28 and TRBJ1-6, with D unresolved. The ends were cut back, 3 bases at V and 7 bases at J, with 13 bases in the middle. The CDR3 loop spans 15 amino acids. CDR1 is MDHEN and CDR2 is SYDVKM in the germline V gene. CDR3 in amino acids: CASSLEAAGNSPLHF. The CDR3 region has the DNA TGTGCCAGCAGTTTGGAGGCGGCGGGGAATTCACCCCTCCACTTT.